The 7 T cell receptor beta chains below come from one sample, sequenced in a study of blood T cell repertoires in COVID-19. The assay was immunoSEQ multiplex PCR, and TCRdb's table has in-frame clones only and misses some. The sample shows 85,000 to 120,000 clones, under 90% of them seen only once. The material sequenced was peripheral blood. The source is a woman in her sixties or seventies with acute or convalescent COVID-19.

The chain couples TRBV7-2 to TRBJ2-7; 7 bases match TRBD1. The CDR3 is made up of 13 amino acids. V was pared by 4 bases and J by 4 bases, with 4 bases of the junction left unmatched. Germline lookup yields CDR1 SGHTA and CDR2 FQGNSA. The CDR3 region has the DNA TGTGCCAGCAGCTACAGGGGAAGATACGAGCAGTACTTC. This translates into CASSYRGRYEQYF.

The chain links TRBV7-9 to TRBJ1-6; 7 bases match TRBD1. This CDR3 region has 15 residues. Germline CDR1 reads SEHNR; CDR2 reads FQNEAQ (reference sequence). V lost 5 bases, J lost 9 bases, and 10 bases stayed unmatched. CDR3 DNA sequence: TGTGCCAGCAGCACGACAGGGAATGGGGTTTCACCCCTCCACTTT. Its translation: CASSTTGNGVSPLHF. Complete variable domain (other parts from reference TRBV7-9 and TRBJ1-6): DTGVSQNPRHKITKRGQNVTFRCDPISEHNRLYWYRQTLGQGPEFLTYFQNEAQLEKSRLLSDRFSAERPKGSFSTLEIQRTEQGDSAMYLCASSTTGNGVSPLHFGNGTRLTVT.

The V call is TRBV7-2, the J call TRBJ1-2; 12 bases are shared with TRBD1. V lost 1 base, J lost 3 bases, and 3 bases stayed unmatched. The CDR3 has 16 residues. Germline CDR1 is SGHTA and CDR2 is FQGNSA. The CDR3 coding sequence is TGTGCCAGCAGCTTAGGGGGACAGGGGGCTCACTATGGCTACACCTTC. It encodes CASSLGGQGAHYGYTF. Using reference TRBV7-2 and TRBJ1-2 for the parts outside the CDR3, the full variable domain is GAGVSQSPSNKVTEKGKDVELRCDPISGHTALYWYRQSLGQGLEFLIYFQGNSAPDKSGLPSDRFSAERTGGSVSTLTIQRTQQEDSAVYLCASSLGGQGAHYGYTFGSGTRLTVV.

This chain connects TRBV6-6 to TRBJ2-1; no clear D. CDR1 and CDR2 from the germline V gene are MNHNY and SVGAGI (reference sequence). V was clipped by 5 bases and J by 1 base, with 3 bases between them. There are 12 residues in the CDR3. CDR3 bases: TGTGCCAGCAGTCCTTCCTACAATGAGCAGTTCTTC. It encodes CASSPSYNEQFF.

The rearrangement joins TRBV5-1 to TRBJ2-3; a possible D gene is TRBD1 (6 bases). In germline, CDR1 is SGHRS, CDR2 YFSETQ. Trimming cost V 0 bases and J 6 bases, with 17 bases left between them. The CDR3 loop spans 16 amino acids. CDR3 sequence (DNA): TGCGCCAGCAGCTTGGCAGTCGACAGGCTCGGGGATACGCAGTATTTT. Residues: CASSLAVDRLGDTQYF. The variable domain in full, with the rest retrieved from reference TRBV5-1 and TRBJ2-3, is KAGVTQTPRYLIKTRGQQVTLSCSPISGHRSVSWYQQTPGQGLQFLFEYFSETQRNKGNFPGRFSGRQFSNSRSEMNVSTLELGDSALYLCASSLAVDRLGDTQYFGPGTRLTVL.

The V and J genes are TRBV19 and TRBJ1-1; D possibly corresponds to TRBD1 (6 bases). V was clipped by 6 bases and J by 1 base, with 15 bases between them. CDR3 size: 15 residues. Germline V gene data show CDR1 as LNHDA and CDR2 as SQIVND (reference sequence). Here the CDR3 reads CASRGGGQTNTEAFF. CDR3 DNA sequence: TGTGCCAGTAGGGGCGGGGGGCAAACGAACACTGAAGCTTTCTTT. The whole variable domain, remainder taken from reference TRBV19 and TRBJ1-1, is DGGITQSPKYLFRKEGQNVTLSCEQNLNHDAMYWYRQDPGQGLRLIYYSQIVNDFQKGDIAEGYSVSREKKESFPLTVTSAQKNPTAFYLCASRGGGQTNTEAFFGQGTRLTVV.

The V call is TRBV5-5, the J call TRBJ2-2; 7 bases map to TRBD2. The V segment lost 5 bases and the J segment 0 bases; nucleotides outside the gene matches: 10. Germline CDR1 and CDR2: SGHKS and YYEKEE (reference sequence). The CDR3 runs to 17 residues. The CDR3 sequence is CASRPRLAYANTGELFF. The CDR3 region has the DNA TGTGCCAGCAGACCGCGACTAGCTTACGCGAACACCGGGGAGCTGTTTTTT. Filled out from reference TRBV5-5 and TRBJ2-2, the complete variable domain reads DAGVTQSPTHLIKTRGQQVTLRCSPISGHKSVSWYQQVLGQGPQFIFQYYEKEERGRGNFPDRFSARQFPNYSSELNVNALLLGDSALYLCASRPRLAYANTGELFFGEGSRLTVL.